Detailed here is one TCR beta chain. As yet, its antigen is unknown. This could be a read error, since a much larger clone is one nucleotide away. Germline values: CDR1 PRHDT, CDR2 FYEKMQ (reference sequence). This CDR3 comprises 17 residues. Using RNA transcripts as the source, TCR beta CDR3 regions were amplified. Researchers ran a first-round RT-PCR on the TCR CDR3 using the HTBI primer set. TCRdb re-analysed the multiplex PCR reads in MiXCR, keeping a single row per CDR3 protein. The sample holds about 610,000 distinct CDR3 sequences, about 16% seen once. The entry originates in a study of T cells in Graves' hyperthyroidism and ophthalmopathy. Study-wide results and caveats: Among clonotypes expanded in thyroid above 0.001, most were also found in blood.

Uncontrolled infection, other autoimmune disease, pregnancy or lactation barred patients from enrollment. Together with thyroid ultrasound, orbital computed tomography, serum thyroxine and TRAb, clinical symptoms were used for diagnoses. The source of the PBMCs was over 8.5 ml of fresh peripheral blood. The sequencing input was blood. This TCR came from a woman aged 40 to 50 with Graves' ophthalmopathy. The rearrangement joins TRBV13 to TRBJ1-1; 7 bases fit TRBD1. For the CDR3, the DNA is TGTGTCAGCAGCTCTATCCGGGACAGAGGGACAGTCCCTGAAGCTTTCTTT. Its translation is CVSSSIRDRGTVPEAFF.